Below, 32 T cell receptor beta chains from the same sample are listed, as sequenced in a study of cytomegalovirus exposure and HLA in healthy donors. A multiplex PCR was run with 60 Vbeta primers and 13 Jbeta primers. Using immunoSEQ multiplex PCR, the repertoire was profiled, and TCRdb retains in-frame clones only, with some absent. Of 280,000 or so clones listed, roughly 90% were seen once; the top ten hold less than 2.5%. The specimen sequenced was PBMCs. The receptor source for this set is a woman aged 18-35 years in good health and CMV-seronegative.

The J gene is TRBJ1-1, the V gene TRBV12-5; D is ambiguous. Deletions cut 2 bases from V and 4 bases from J, with 14 bases between. Germline assignment: CDR1 LGHNT and CDR2 FRNRAP. The CDR3 length is 15 residues. The CDR3 DNA is TGTGCTAGTGGTTTGCCCTTACCGGCGGGCACTGAAGCTTTCTTT. It yields the protein CASGLPLPAGTEAFF.

This chain joins TRBV5-6 and TRBJ2-7, with TRBD1 matching 7 bases. Trimming cost V 0 bases and J 6 bases; bases outside gene matches: 6. Germline CDR1 SGHDT, CDR2 YYEEEE. The CDR3 contains 14 residues. The DNA for the CDR3 is TGTGCCAGCAGCTTGGTGAGGGGGCTGAGCGAGCAGTACTTC. Encoded protein: CASSLVRGLSEQYF. Full variable domain (outside the CDR3, taken from reference TRBV5-6 and TRBJ2-7): DAGVTQSPTHLIKTRGQQVTLRCSPKSGHDTVSWYQQALGQGPQFIFQYYEEEERQRGNFPDRFSGHQFPNYSSELNVNALLLGDSALYLCASSLVRGLSEQYFGPGTRLTVT.

V and J are TRBV2 and TRBJ2-6, with D perhaps matching TRBD2 (6 bases). Trimming took off 7 bases at V and 1 base at J, with 11 bases between the two ends. The CDR3 is made up of 15 amino acids. CDR1 and CDR2 (germline): SNHLY, FYNNEI. CDR3 bases: TGTGCCAGCAAGAAGGAGGGGTCTGGGGCCAACGTCCTGACTTTC. Encoded protein: CASKKEGSGANVLTF.

V gene TRBV19 combines with J gene TRBJ1-2; D not certain. Germline-derived CDR1 and CDR2 are LNHDA and SQIVND (reference sequence). CDR3 length equals 15 residues. V lost 0 bases and J 4 bases, leaving 12 bases between the germline ends. The CDR3 DNA reads as TGTGCCAGTAGTATAGATCTAGGAGGGATCTATGGCTACACCTTC. Amino acids: CASSIDLGGIYGYTF.

The CDR3 sequence is CASHPDRIYGYTF. The CDR3 coding sequence is TGTGCCTCCCACCCGGACAGGATCTATGGCTACACCTTC. This chain connects TRBV10-3 to TRBJ1-2; 7 bases fit TRBD1. The germline CDR1 and CDR2 sequences are ENHRY and SYGVKD. V lost 11 bases and J lost 4; bases outside the gene matches: 10. The CDR3 covers 13 residues.

To note about this clone: Other nucleotide sequences from this sample produce the same CDR3. The CDR3 loop is CASSDRDYGYTF. CDR3 nucleotide sequence: TGTGCCAGTAGCGACAGGGACTATGGCTACACCTTC. The chain combines TRBV19 with TRBJ1-2; 7 nucleotides agree with TRBD1. Germline V gene lookup returns CDR1 LNHDA and CDR2 SQIVND (reference sequence). V was pared by 6 bases and J by 3 bases, with 1 base of the junction left unmatched. CDR3 length: 12 amino acids. Looking up the rest from reference TRBV19 and TRBJ1-2 gives the full variable domain: DGGITQSPKYLFRKEGQNVTLSCEQNLNHDAMYWYRQDPGQGLRLIYYSQIVNDFQKGDIAEGYSVSREKKESFPLTVTSAQKNPTAFYLCASSDRDYGYTFGSGTRLTVV.

The chain joins TRBV7-6 to TRBJ2-5, with D possibly matching TRBD1 (6 bases). Trimming removed 5 bases at V and 2 bases at J, with 12 bases between. The CDR3 spans 14 residues. In germline, CDR1 is SGHVS, CDR2 FNYEAQ. As DNA, the CDR3 is TGTGCCAGCAGCCGTGGGGGCCTACAAGAGACCCAGTACTTC. Its protein is CASSRGGLQETQYF.

This clone was recorded once. The junction shows a germline mismatch at one end, possibly a read error. Other DNA sequences within the sample encode an identical CDR3. The chain employs TRBV6-5 and TRBJ1-2, with 9 bases lining up with TRBD1. Germline V CDR1 and CDR2: MNHEY, SVGAGI. This CDR3 has 14 amino acids. The CDR3 loop is CASRDRGLDYGYTF. CDR3 DNA sequence: TGTGCCAGCAGAGACAGGGGGTTGGACTACGGCTACACCTTC.

The rearrangement joins TRBV11-2 to TRBJ2-1, with TRBD2 identical over 12 bases. This CDR3 is built from 17 residues. The ends lost 5 bases at V and 7 bases at J; junction bases unmatched: 12. Germline-derived CDR1 and CDR2 are SGHAT and FQNNGV. CDR3 DNA: TGTGCCAGCAGCCCTCTCACGACTAGCGGGGGTGGTAATGAGCAGTTCTTC. It codes for CASSPLTTSGGGNEQFF.

Points on this clone: A read error may account for a junction end that differs from germline. This rearrangement joins TRBV7-7 to TRBJ2-3; D is unresolved. The CDR3 loop spans 13 amino acids. Germline assignment: CDR1 SSHAT and CDR2 FNYEAQ (reference sequence). The CDR3 region has the DNA TGTGCTAGCAGCTTAGACTTCACAGATACGCAGTATTTT. This translates into CASSLDFTDTQYF.

This rearrangement joins TRBV10-2 to TRBJ1-6; D is uncertain. Germline V gene sequence: CDR1 WSHSY, CDR2 SAAADI. The CDR3 length is 14 residues. Trimming cost V 2 bases and J 4 bases, with 6 bases left between them. The CDR3: CASSETSYNSPLHF. In DNA, the CDR3 is TGCGCCAGCAGTGAGACAAGTTATAATTCACCCCTCCACTTT.

CDR3 sequence reads: CASSVLIATSGQETQYF. In DNA, the CDR3 is TGTGCCAGCAGTGTATTGATTGCGACTAGCGGTCAAGAGACCCAGTACTTC. The chain links TRBV2 to TRBJ2-5; 9 positions agree with TRBD2. CDR1 and CDR2 (germline): SNHLY, FYNNEI. There are 17 residues in the CDR3. Unmatched junction bases numbered 11, after V lost 4 bases and J lost 2 bases.

The J gene is TRBJ1-2, the V gene TRBV4-1, with 12 nucleotides matching TRBD1. V dropped 4 bases and J dropped 0; count of bases not matched to a gene: 6. Germline-derived CDR1 and CDR2 are MGHRA and YSYEKL. CDR3 length: 17 residues. This CDR3 reads CASSRVGQGASNYGYTF. CDR3 in DNA: TGCGCCAGCAGCCGAGTGGGACAGGGGGCATCTAACTATGGCTACACCTTC.

The chain has TRBV6-1 and TRBJ1-6, with D possibly TRBD1 on 5 matching bases. V was trimmed by 7 bases and J by 10 bases, leaving 20 bases between them. This CDR3 has 15 amino acids. CDR1 is MNHNS, CDR2 SASEGT, per germline. CDR3 DNA sequence: TGTGCCAGCAACCGATCCCGGGACTTACAGTCACCCCTCCACTTT. Residues: CASNRSRDLQSPLHF.

DNA for the CDR3: TGTGCCAGTACCCGGACAGGGACTAACACTGAAGCTTTCTTT. Translation gives CASTRTGTNTEAFF. The V call is TRBV19, the J call TRBJ1-1; 8 nucleotides align to TRBD1. The CDR3 runs to 14 residues. The germline CDR1 and CDR2 sequences are LNHDA and SQIVND (reference sequence). Trimming removed 7 bases from V and 2 bases from J; junction bases left unmatched: 6.

CDR3 protein: CASSSHRRQDYNSPLHF. CDR3 nucleotides: TGCGCCAGCAGCTCTCATCGACGACAGGACTATAATTCACCCCTCCACTTT. The V call is TRBV5-1, the J call TRBJ1-6; a weak D match, TRBD1 (6 bases). Germline-derived CDR1 and CDR2 are SGHRS and YFSETQ. Trimming removed 3 bases from V and 3 bases from J, with 16 bases in between. The CDR3 consists of 17 residues.

The chain uses TRBV7-9 and TRBJ1-3, with D hard to call. Germline V gene lookup returns CDR1 SEHNR and CDR2 FQNEAQ (reference sequence). The CDR3 contains 13 residues. The V end was cut by 5 bases, the J end by 3 bases, with 8 bases between. In DNA, the CDR3 is TGTGCCAGCAGCCGGGGTGGTGGAAACACCATATATTTT. Amino acid sequence: CASSRGGGNTIYF.

As regards this clone: A junction boundary mismatches the germline segment, possibly from a read error. The chain couples TRBV2 to TRBJ1-3; no firm D call. The CDR3 has 10 amino acids. CDR1 is SNHLY and CDR2 is FYNNEI in the germline V gene. DNA of the CDR3: TGTGCCAGCAGTCACACTAGTTTGCAATTT. It translates to CASSHTSLQF.

The V gene is TRBV13, the J gene TRBJ1-1, with unresolved D. V was shortened by 5 bases and J by 1 base, with 17 bases between the two germline ends. Germline CDR1 reads PRHDT; CDR2 reads FYEKMQ (reference sequence). CDR3 size: 16 residues. CDR3 protein: CASSGSGASPNTEAFF. The CDR3, as DNA: TGTGCCAGCAGCGGCTCCGGAGCCAGTCCGAACACTGAAGCTTTCTTT.

This chain uses TRBV15 with TRBJ1-3; D gene ambiguous. The CDR3 covers 15 residues. The germline V gene has CDR1 LNHNV and CDR2 YYDKDF (reference sequence). The ends were cut back, 0 bases at V and 0 bases at J, with 6 bases in the middle. The CDR3 here is CATSRDSISGNTIYF. CDR3 nucleotide sequence: TGTGCCACCAGCAGAGATTCTATCTCTGGAAACACCATATATTTT.

Only one count was recorded for this clone. This sequence joins TRBV6-5 and TRBJ2-7; D is ambiguous. The germline V gene has CDR1 MNHEY and CDR2 SVGAGI. The length of the CDR3 is 15 residues. V lost 6 bases and J 4 bases, leaving 19 bases between the germline ends. This CDR3 reads CASSPREVNMYEQYF. In DNA form, the CDR3 reads TGTGCCAGCAGCCCCCGCGAGGTGAACATGTACGAGCAGTACTTC.

This sequence joins TRBV27 and TRBJ1-6; a weak D match, TRBD1 (5 bases). Trimming removed 10 bases at V and 10 bases at J, with 17 bases between. Germline values: CDR1 MNHEY, CDR2 SMNVEV (reference sequence). The CDR3 consists of 13 residues. This CDR3 is CATREGSYSPLHF. The CDR3 nucleotides read TGTGCCACCAGGGAGGGGTCCTACTCACCCCTCCACTTT.

The rearrangement joins TRBV2 to TRBJ1-1, with unresolved D. The CDR3 extends over 11 amino acids. From germline, CDR1 is SNHLY and CDR2 FYNNEI. V lost 3 bases and J 5 bases, leaving 4 bases between the germline ends. CDR3 DNA: TGTGCCAGCAGTGACAGGACTGAAGCTTTCTTT. Protein sequence: CASSDRTEAFF.

Turning to this clone: This specimen includes other DNA sequences encoding the same CDR3. The chain links TRBV7-9 to TRBJ2-3, with 8 bases that match TRBD1. The CDR3 is 14 residues long. V shed 1 base and J 3 bases; nucleotides not matched to a gene: 0. Germline CDR1 reads SEHNR; CDR2 reads FQNEAQ (reference sequence). The CDR3 reads CASSLGQGTDTQYF. Written as DNA, the CDR3 is TGTGCCAGCAGCTTAGGACAGGGGACAGATACGCAGTATTTT.

The chain uses TRBV7-9 and TRBJ2-3; 9 nucleotides align to TRBD1. The CDR3 covers 14 residues. J was trimmed by 2 bases and V by 10 bases; bases with no gene match: 7. CDR1 is SEHNR and CDR2 is FQNEAQ in the germline V gene (reference sequence). CDR3 bases: TGTGCCACACCGAGACAGGGGGTCACAGATACGCAGTATTTT. Translated, it gives CATPRQGVTDTQYF.

This rearrangement joins TRBV14 to TRBJ2-7; 9 nucleotides match TRBD2. The CDR3 sequence is 15 residues long. V shed 2 bases, J shed 2 bases, and the junction held 4 bases outside the gene matches. Germline CDR1 and CDR2: SGHDN and FVKESK. The DNA of the CDR3 is TGTGCCAGCAGCCAATCTAGCGGGGCAACCTACGAGCAGTACTTC. This codes for CASSQSSGATYEQYF.

J is TRBJ1-2 and V is TRBV20-1; D not certain. This CDR3 is 9 amino acids long. CDR1 is DFQATT, CDR2 SNEGSKA, per germline (reference sequence). CDR3 in DNA: TGCAGCCCGCCCGGTGGCTACACCTTC. Its translation: CSPPGGYTF.

The rearrangement links TRBV25-1 to TRBJ1-6, with a possible D match to TRBD1 (5 bases). Germline V CDR1 and CDR2: MGHDK, SYGVNS. The CDR3 extends over 14 amino acids. Trimming left V 2 bases short and J 10 bases short, with 12 bases between. CDR3 nucleotide sequence: TGTGCCAGCAGTGAACTGTTGGGGGGATCACCCCTCCACTTT. Amino acids: CASSELLGGSPLHF.

The chain recombines TRBV5-1 with TRBJ2-2; TRBD2 matches at 10 bases. CDR1 is SGHRS and CDR2 is YFSETQ in the germline V gene. The trim removed 2 bases at V and 3 bases at J, leaving 13 bases unmatched. The CDR3 is 19 amino acids. CDR3 sequence: CASSLGAGGPFGDTGELFF. CDR3 DNA sequence: TGCGCCAGCAGCTTAGGAGCGGGGGGGCCCTTTGGCGACACCGGGGAGCTGTTTTTT.

This chain uses TRBV5-4 with TRBJ2-7; 8 positions match TRBD1. J was trimmed by 5 bases and V by 1 base; bases with no gene match: 5. Germline values: CDR1 SGHNT, CDR2 YYREEE (reference sequence). This CDR3 is built from 14 residues. The CDR3 loop reads CASSLSRGRDEQYF. The CDR3 DNA reads as TGTGCCAGCAGCTTGAGCAGGGGGCGCGACGAGCAGTACTTC.

The chain carries TRBV5-6 and TRBJ2-7, with TRBD1 as a possible D gene (5 bases). Germline CDR1 and CDR2: SGHDT and YYEEEE. This CDR3 has 14 residues. Trimming left V 0 bases short and J 2 bases short, with 9 bases between. CDR3 DNA sequence: TGTGCCAGCAGCTTGGACCCAGGGACCTACGAGCAGTACTTC. As protein: CASSLDPGTYEQYF.

The chain joins TRBV19 to TRBJ2-7; TRBD2 might be the D (5 bases). Trimming shortened V by 5 bases and J by 2 bases, and 19 bases separated the two germline ends. This CDR3 spans 16 amino acids. Germline CDR1 and CDR2: LNHDA and SQIVND (reference sequence). CDR3 bases: TGTGCCAGTAGTGAGGGATGGACTTATAGTCCCTACGAGCAGTACTTC. Amino acid sequence: CASSEGWTYSPYEQYF.